This passage covers 30 T cell receptor beta chains from one sample sequenced in a study of T cells in Graves' hyperthyroidism and ophthalmopathy. The source material, RNA transcripts, was used to amplify TCR beta CDR3 regions. TCR CDR3 underwent first-round RT-PCR with the HTBI primer set. Each CDR3 protein gets one entry after TCRdb re-called the multiplex PCR reads with MiXCR. The sample includes about 610,000 distinct CDR3 sequences, approximately 14% of them seen just once. Specimen: blood. These TCRs come from a woman aged 40-49 years with Graves' ophthalmopathy.

This clonotype has only a few counts. Given a much more abundant clone one base away, this may be a read error. This rearrangement joins TRBV6-5 to TRBJ1-5; 7 bases map to TRBD1. Germline V gene sequence: CDR1 MNHEY, CDR2 SVGAGI. The CDR3 is 15 amino acids. In DNA, the CDR3 is TGTGCCAGCAGTTACGTCCCAGGGGGTAATCAGCCCCGGCATTTT. The encoded protein is CASSYVPGGNQPRHF.

This clonotype was detected many times. The chain recombines TRBV12-3 or TRBV12-4 with TRBJ2-5; no clear D gene. Trimming shortened V by 4 bases and J by 5 bases, and 20 bases separated the two germline ends. The CDR3 has 16 residues. CDR3 nucleotide sequence: TGTGCCAGCAGTTCCTCAACAGTGTCTCAAGGGGAGACCCAGTACTTC. This sequence encodes CASSSSTVSQGETQYF.

This clonotype was found many times. This chain uses TRBV30 with TRBJ1-2; no clear D. Germline lookup yields CDR1 GTSNPN and CDR2 SVGIG (reference sequence). The CDR3 spans 12 residues. The V and J ends lost 0 bases and 3 bases respectively, with 5 bases between them. The DNA for the CDR3 is TGTGCCTGGAGTGTACTCCACTATGGCTACACCTTC. Encoded protein: CAWSVLHYGYTF.

The chain combines TRBV6-2 or TRBV6-3 with TRBJ1-1, with TRBD1 matching over 9 bases. The CDR3 is 18 residues long. Germline-derived CDR1 and CDR2 are MNHEY and SVGEGT. V shed 6 bases and J 0 bases; nucleotides not matched to a gene: 14. CDR3 residues: CASSYPHWDRALNTEAFF. CDR3 sequence (DNA): TGTGCCAGCAGCTATCCCCACTGGGACAGGGCCTTGAACACTGAAGCTTTCTTT.

At least ten counts were recorded for this clonotype. This chain joins TRBV6-2 or TRBV6-3 and TRBJ2-7, with TRBD2 matching 13 bases. The V gene's germline CDR1 is MNHEY and CDR2 SVGEGT. The CDR3 loop spans 14 amino acids. The V gene end was trimmed by 6 bases and the J gene end by 5 bases; junction bases not matched to a gene: 4. CDR3 in amino acids: CASRGTSGNHEQYF. The CDR3 DNA follows: TGTGCCAGCAGGGGGACTAGCGGGAACCACGAGCAGTACTTC.

V and J are TRBV4-1 and TRBJ2-5; D is unresolved. V was trimmed by 3 bases and J by 9 bases, leaving 14 bases between them. This CDR3 comprises 13 residues. Germline-derived CDR1 and CDR2 are MGHRA and YSYEKL. The CDR3 sequence is CASSHEILVPQYF. In DNA form, the CDR3 reads TGCGCCAGCAGCCATGAGATCCTTGTTCCCCAGTACTTC.

The table lists this clonotype with a few counts. The chain has TRBV2 and TRBJ2-5; D gene ambiguous. The germline V gene encodes CDR1 SNHLY and CDR2 FYNNEI. V was shortened by 7 bases and J by 2 bases, with 11 bases between the two germline ends. The CDR3 is made up of 13 amino acids. The CDR3 reads CASNWQAQETQYF. In DNA form, the CDR3 reads TGTGCCAGCAACTGGCAAGCACAAGAGACCCAGTACTTC. Full variable domain (missing parts from reference TRBV2 and TRBJ2-5): EPEVTQTPSHQVTQMGQEVILRCVPISNHLYFYWYRQILGQKVEFLVSFYNNEISEKSEIFDDQFSVERPDGSNFTLKIRSTKLEDSAMYFCASNWQAQETQYFGPGTRLLVL.

This clonotype has ten or more counts. The V gene is TRBV7-8, the J gene TRBJ2-7; D is undetermined. The CDR3 has 14 residues. CDR1 is SGHVS and CDR2 is FQNEAQ in the germline V gene. V was clipped by 2 bases and J by 3 bases, with 11 bases between them. The CDR3 coding sequence is TGTGCCAGCAGCTTATATAGGTTCAACTACGAGCAGTACTTC. It is translated as CASSLYRFNYEQYF.

The genes are TRBV20-1 and TRBJ2-5, with 7 nucleotides matching TRBD2. Germline CDR1 reads DFQATT; CDR2 reads SNEGSKA (reference sequence). The CDR3 has 14 amino acids. V shed 1 base, J shed 4 bases, and the junction held 6 bases outside the gene matches. The CDR3 protein is CSARGVVAGETQYF. The CDR3 coding sequence is TGCAGTGCTAGAGGTGTGGTAGCGGGAGAGACCCAGTACTTC.

Many counts were recorded for this clonotype. As DNA, the CDR3 is TGCAGCGTTGTCGGGACAGGGGGGCCCTACGAGCAGTACTTC. Its protein product is CSVVGTGGPYEQYF. V and J are TRBV29-1 and TRBJ2-7; 11 bases agree with TRBD1. This CDR3 comprises 14 residues. The germline CDR1 and CDR2 sequences are SQVTM and ANQGSEA. V trimming: 4 bases; J trimming: 2 bases; junction bases outside the gene matches: 4.

The chain joins TRBV29-1 to TRBJ2-2; 9 positions match TRBD1. Germline CDR1 reads SQVTM; CDR2 reads ANQGSEA. V shed 5 bases, J shed 5 bases, and the junction held 6 bases outside the gene matches. There are 14 residues in the CDR3. The CDR3 sequence: CSVWGQGSTGELFF. For the CDR3, the DNA is TGCAGCGTTTGGGGACAGGGATCGACCGGGGAGCTGTTTTTT.

This clonotype was recorded many times. The chain uses TRBV5-1 and TRBJ2-7; possibly TRBD1 for D (6 bases). Trimming removed 6 bases at V and 2 bases at J, with 15 bases between. The CDR3 consists of 14 residues. Germline CDR1 and CDR2: SGHRS and YFSETQ. CDR3 sequence: CASKEDWGPYEQYF. The CDR3 bases are TGCGCCAGCAAAGAGGACTGGGGGCCCTACGAGCAGTACTTC. The whole variable domain, filled in from reference TRBV5-1 and TRBJ2-7, reads KAGVTQTPRYLIKTRGQQVTLSCSPISGHRSVSWYQQTPGQGLQFLFEYFSETQRNKGNFPGRFSGRQFSNSRSEMNVSTLELGDSALYLCASKEDWGPYEQYFGPGTRLTVT.

This clonotype occurred a few times. One junction end does not reproduce the germline sequence, and a read error may be involved. V usage is TRBV2 and J usage is TRBJ1-6; weak D call: TRBD1 (5 bases). In germline, CDR1 is SNHLY, CDR2 FYNNEI. This CDR3 has 15 amino acids. The CDR3: CACSDGRVRDSPLHF. CDR3 coding DNA: TGTGCCTGCAGTGACGGCAGGGTCCGAGATTCACCCCTCCACTTT.

At least ten counts were recorded for this clonotype. The gene calls are TRBV2 and TRBJ1-2; D may be TRBD1 (5 bases). The V end was cut by 10 bases, the J end by 0 bases, with 15 bases between. The V gene's germline CDR1 is SNHLY and CDR2 FYNNEI. There are 14 residues in the CDR3. This CDR3 reads CAIQPGRSNYGYTF. In nucleotides, the CDR3 is TGTGCCATCCAACCGGGACGATCTAACTATGGCTACACCTTC.

The table lists this clonotype with many counts. The rearrangement uses TRBV12-3 or TRBV12-4 and TRBJ2-3; 11 bases line up with TRBD2. The CDR3 runs 16 residues. J gave up 7 bases and V 2 bases, and 8 bases lay outside the gene matches. CDR3 amino acids: CASSLRLAGGPNTQYF. CDR3 nucleotides: TGTGCCAGCAGTTTACGCCTAGCGGGAGGCCCCAATACGCAGTATTTT.

The sample holds many counts of this clonotype. The junction departs from the called germline gene at one end, perhaps through a read error. V is TRBV20-1 and J is TRBJ1-2, with D possibly being TRBD1 (5 bases). From germline, CDR1 is DFQATT and CDR2 SNEGSKA (reference sequence). This CDR3 comprises 16 residues. CDR3 region: CSAREHARGLNYGHTF. CDR3 nucleotide sequence: TGCAGTGCTAGAGAGCATGCAAGGGGACTTAACTATGGCCACACCTTC.

This sequence joins TRBV11-2 and TRBJ2-7; 7 nucleotides line up with TRBD2. The V gene's germline CDR1 is SGHAT and CDR2 FQNNGV. After removal of 3 bases from V and 0 bases from J, the junction contained 8 bases not matched to a gene. This CDR3 contains 16 residues. The CDR3 reads CASSFRRSGTSYEQYF. In nucleotides, the CDR3 is TGTGCCAGCAGCTTCAGGCGGAGCGGGACCTCCTACGAGCAGTACTTC.

This clonotype was found a few times. The chain recombines TRBV20-1 with TRBJ2-7; D might be TRBD2 (5 bases). CDR3 size: 16 residues. V lost 0 bases to trimming and J lost 4 bases, with 19 bases between them. Germline V lookup: CDR1 DFQATT, CDR2 SNEGSKA (reference sequence). CDR3 protein: CSARDKEVAPKYEQYF. CDR3 DNA: TGCAGTGCTAGAGATAAGGAAGTAGCGCCTAAATACGAGCAGTACTTC.

This clonotype has at least ten counts. This chain uses TRBV27 with TRBJ2-7, with D perhaps matching TRBD1 or TRBD2 (5 bases each). CDR1 is MNHEY and CDR2 is SMNVEV in the germline V gene (reference sequence). The V end was cut by 1 base, the J end by 2 bases, with 9 bases between. The CDR3 is made up of 14 amino acids. The CDR3 is CASSLYRGPYEQYF. CDR3 nucleotide sequence: TGTGCCAGCAGTTTATACCGGGGACCCTACGAGCAGTACTTC.

The chain employs TRBV11-2 and TRBJ1-5; the match to TRBD1 covers 11 bases. Germline V gene sequence: CDR1 SGHAT, CDR2 FQNNGV. This CDR3 has 18 amino acids. Trimming removed 2 bases from V and 2 bases from J; junction bases left unmatched: 8. As DNA, the CDR3 is TGTGCCAGCAGCTTATTGGGGACAGGGGGTTTCGGCAATCAGCCCCAGCATTTT. Residues: CASSLLGTGGFGNQPQHF. The variable domain in full, completed from reference TRBV11-2 and TRBJ1-5, reads EAGVAQSPRYKIIEKRQSVAFWCNPISGHATLYWYQQILGQGPKLLIQFQNNGVVDDSQLPKDRFSAERLKGVDSTLKIQPAKLEDSAVYLCASSLLGTGGFGNQPQHFGDGTRLSIL.

The genes are TRBV5-4 and TRBJ2-7; 7 nucleotides agree with TRBD1. Per germline, CDR1 SGHNT and CDR2 YYREEE (reference sequence). V trimming: 5 bases; J trimming: 7 bases; junction bases outside the gene matches: 12. This CDR3 comprises 14 residues. CDR3 amino acids: CASSPSIGGREQYF. In DNA, the CDR3 is TGTGCCAGCAGTCCTTCTATAGGGGGCAGGGAGCAGTACTTC.

This clonotype was found many times. This chain links TRBV12-3 or TRBV12-4 with TRBJ1-1; a weak D match, TRBD1 (6 bases). Trimming shortened V by 4 bases and J by 4 bases, and 16 bases separated the two germline ends. The CDR3 spans 15 residues. The DNA of the CDR3 is TGTGCCAGCAGTTCAGACAGGAGGCGCGGCACTGAAGCTTTCTTT. Protein sequence: CASSSDRRRGTEAFF.

The rearrangement links TRBV5-1 to TRBJ1-5; D remains ambiguous. CDR1 is SGHRS and CDR2 is YFSETQ in the germline V gene. V was trimmed by 0 bases and J by 7 bases, leaving 8 bases between them. The CDR3 length is 13 residues. The CDR3 DNA follows: TGCGCCAGCAGCTTGGATCGGGGACAGCCCCAGCATTTT. Translation: CASSLDRGQPQHF.

This clonotype was seen at least ten times. The J gene is TRBJ2-7, the V gene TRBV15; D unresolved. Germline assignment: CDR1 LNHNV and CDR2 YYDKDF (reference sequence). Trimming removed 0 bases at V and 7 bases at J, with 13 bases between. This CDR3 contains 14 residues. The CDR3, as DNA: TGTGCCACCAGCAGAGATAGGAGTAGTAATGAGCAGTACTTC. It specifies CATSRDRSSNEQYF.

The DNA for the CDR3 is TGTGCCAGCAGCTCTCAGGGTACAGTCAACACCGGGGAGCTGTTTTTT. This codes for CASSSQGTVNTGELFF. The V gene is TRBV11-1, the J gene TRBJ2-2; a weak D match, TRBD1 (5 bases). Germline-derived CDR1 and CDR2 are SGHAT and FQDESV (reference sequence). This CDR3 spans 16 amino acids. Trimming shortened V by 4 bases and J by 2 bases, and 14 bases separated the two germline ends.

A few counts support this clonotype. The chain uses TRBV20-1 and TRBJ2-5; either TRBD1 or TRBD2 may fit D (5 bases each). Trimming took 3 bases from V and 2 from J, leaving 10 bases between them. From germline, CDR1 is DFQATT and CDR2 SNEGSKA (reference sequence). The CDR3 contains 13 residues. This CDR3 is CSASGTDQETQYF. The DNA of the CDR3 is TGCAGTGCTAGCGGGACGGATCAAGAGACCCAGTACTTC.

This clonotype has just a few counts. A much larger clone is a single base away; this may be a read error. This sequence joins TRBV27 and TRBJ1-1; D might be TRBD1 (6 bases). The V gene lost 6 bases and the J gene lost 1 base, with 18 bases spanning the gap. Germline CDR1 reads MNHEY; CDR2 reads SMNVEV (reference sequence). The CDR3 totals 16 residues. The CDR3 region has the DNA TGTGCCAGCAGCGGACAGTGGCCGACAACGAACACTGAAGCTTTCTTT. Its translation: CASSGQWPTTNTEAFF.

This clonotype has ten or more counts. The chain employs TRBV6-5 and TRBJ1-2, with a weak D call TRBD1 (6 bases). There are 15 residues in the CDR3. Germline V gene sequence: CDR1 MNHEY, CDR2 SVGAGI. The V end was cut by 2 bases, the J end by 6 bases, with 16 bases between. The CDR3 DNA is TGTGCCAGCAGTTACAAGGGAGGGGGACGGAATGGCTACACCTTC. Protein product: CASSYKGGGRNGYTF.

This clonotype was detected ten times or more. The chain combines TRBV12-3 or TRBV12-4 with TRBJ1-2; a weak D match, TRBD1 (6 bases). Trimming took off 7 bases at V and 0 bases at J, with 15 bases between the two ends. This CDR3 region has 15 residues. CDR3 DNA sequence: TGTGCCAGCACCCTCGACAGGCACCCTAACTATGGCTACACCTTC. Amino acid sequence: CASTLDRHPNYGYTF.

This clonotype came up a few times. The J gene is TRBJ1-2, the V gene TRBV20-1; the match to TRBD1 covers 9 bases. The junction had 15 bases not matched to a gene; V was cut back by 1 base and J by 9 bases. This CDR3 has 16 residues. Germline V gives CDR1 DFQATT, CDR2 SNEGSKA (reference sequence). DNA of the CDR3: TGCAGTGCTAGAGCGGGGACAGGGAGGGAGATATTGCGCTACACCTTC. The encoded protein is CSARAGTGREILRYTF.